One sample yielded the 13 T cell receptor beta chains listed below, sequenced in a study of blood T cell repertoires in COVID-19. The table came from immunoSEQ multiplex PCR; TCRdb's copy has only in-frame clones and leaves some out. The repertoire includes around 100,000 clones, approximately 90% of them detected once, and 0.85% to 1% sits in the top ten. Sequenced: peripheral blood. All receptors derive from a man aged 60-69 years with acute or convalescent COVID-19.

The table lists this clone with a count of one. The rearrangement uses TRBV15 and TRBJ2-3; D perhaps matches TRBD2 (6 bases). Trimming took 0 bases from V and 3 from J, leaving 16 bases between them. Germline V gene sequence: CDR1 LNHNV, CDR2 YYDKDF (reference sequence). CDR3 length: 17 amino acids. The CDR3 region is CATSRDTTGEITDTQYF. CDR3 nucleotides: TGTGCCACCAGCAGAGATACTACGGGAGAAATAACAGATACGCAGTATTTT.

This sequence joins TRBV5-1 and TRBJ2-7; D call uncertain. CDR3 length: 13 residues. The V end lost 0 bases, the J end lost 7 bases, and 11 bases lay between the germline ends. Per germline, CDR1 SGHRS and CDR2 YFSETQ. CDR3 DNA: TGCGCCAGCAGCTTGGAACCGGCTAGGGAGCAGTACGTC. Translating it yields CASSLEPAREQYV.

V and J are TRBV18 and TRBJ1-1; 7 nucleotides line up with TRBD1. The CDR3 is 16 residues long. Germline CDR1 is KGHSH and CDR2 is LQKENI. With V trimmed by 2 bases and J by 5 bases, 11 bases remained unmatched. CDR3: CASSPWTGVGGTEAFF. Here the CDR3 DNA reads TGTGCCAGCTCACCATGGACAGGAGTCGGTGGGACTGAAGCTTTCTTT.

This sequence joins TRBV28 and TRBJ1-2; TRBD1 aligns across 7 bases. The V and J ends lost 5 bases and 8 bases, in that order; junction bases with no gene match: 11. The germline gives CDR1 MDHEN, CDR2 SYDVKM. The CDR3 length is 14 residues. The CDR3 is CASSHRQGVYGYTF. CDR3 coding DNA: TGTGCCAGCAGTCACCGACAGGGAGTATACGGCTACACCTTC.

The chain couples TRBV28 to TRBJ1-1; 9 nucleotides match TRBD1. The CDR3 runs to 13 residues. Germline V gene sequence: CDR1 MDHEN, CDR2 SYDVKM. V shed 4 bases and J 11 bases; nucleotides not matched to a gene: 8. CDR3 protein: CASSSSTGGLAFF. The CDR3 bases are TGTGCCAGCAGTTCCTCGACAGGGGGATTGGCTTTCTTT.

This clone has more than one count but fewer than ten. The chain carries TRBV28 and TRBJ2-7; possibly TRBD1 for D (5 bases). This CDR3 is built from 13 residues. V lost 5 bases and J lost 5, with 13 bases in between. Germline CDR1 is MDHEN and CDR2 is SYDVKM. CDR3 coding DNA: TGTGCCAGCAGTCCTCAGGGTTTGGACGAGCAGTACTTC. Its protein is CASSPQGLDEQYF.

The chain combines TRBV7-2 with TRBJ1-5, with a tentative D call TRBD1 (6 bases). This CDR3 spans 15 amino acids. Germline V gene lookup returns CDR1 SGHTA and CDR2 FQGNSA. Deletions cut 5 bases from V and 2 bases from J, with 13 bases between. CDR3 bases: TGTGCCAGCAGCGTAGGGGCAGGGGGCAATCAGCCCCAGCATTTT. Amino acid sequence: CASSVGAGGNQPQHF.

This rearrangement joins TRBV5-8 to TRBJ2-2, with 9 bases matching TRBD1. Germline trimming cut 1 base from V and 7 bases from J; bases unmatched to any gene: 5. The germline CDR1 and CDR2 sequences are SGHTS and YDEGEE. The CDR3 extends over 15 amino acids. The CDR3 here is CASSLRTGEVGELFF. The CDR3 DNA follows: TGTGCCAGCAGCTTGAGGACAGGGGAGGTCGGGGAGCTGTTTTTT.

This clone was seen just once. V and J are TRBV28 and TRBJ2-7, with D perhaps TRBD2 (5 bases). The V gene's germline CDR1 is MDHEN and CDR2 SYDVKM. This CDR3 is 12 amino acids long. The germline V and J ends were trimmed by 10 bases and 3 bases, with 13 bases remaining between them. CDR3 nucleotide sequence: TGTGCCACCGTAGGGAGTAGCTACGAGCAGTACTTC. It translates to CATVGSSYEQYF.

The chain employs TRBV7-8 and TRBJ2-2; 12 bases line up with TRBD2. Germline assignment: CDR1 SGHVS and CDR2 FQNEAQ. Germline trimming cut 3 bases from V and 2 bases from J; bases unmatched to any gene: 4. This CDR3 is built from 17 residues. CDR3 sequence: CASSLASGRANTGELFF. CDR3 DNA: TGTGCCAGCAGCTTGGCTAGCGGGAGGGCAAACACCGGGGAGCTGTTTTTT.

The rearrangement uses TRBV10-3 and TRBJ2-2; 8 positions agree with TRBD1. The CDR3 runs 14 residues. Germline CDR1 ENHRY, CDR2 SYGVKD. J was trimmed by 3 bases and V by 7 bases; bases with no gene match: 4. This CDR3 is CAIKDRADTGELFF. CDR3 sequence (DNA): TGTGCCATCAAGGACAGGGCTGACACCGGGGAGCTGTTTTTT.

The CDR3 here is CASSSAPRGIVYGYTF. As DNA, the CDR3 is TGTGCCAGCAGCTCGGCCCCCAGGGGAATAGTCTATGGCTACACCTTC. The chain joins TRBV13 to TRBJ1-2; D is possibly TRBD1 (6 bases). V lost 4 bases and J 4 bases, leaving 19 bases between the germline ends. This CDR3 has 16 amino acids. The germline CDR1 and CDR2 sequences are PRHDT and FYEKMQ (reference sequence).

V and J are TRBV10-3 and TRBJ1-1, with 8 bases lining up with TRBD1. V shed 6 bases and J 9 bases; nucleotides not matched to a gene: 12. This CDR3 has 14 amino acids. The germline V gene encodes CDR1 ENHRY and CDR2 SYGVKD. DNA for the CDR3: TGTGCCATCAGGCCGGACAGGGCTCGCGGGAAAGCTTTCTTT. Translating it yields CAIRPDRARGKAFF.